Detailed here is one TCR beta chain. Its antigen remains unidentified. The entry originates in a study of brain T cells in children with intractable seizures. Regarding the study as a whole: Only CDR3 sequence similarity suggested viral specificity, without known HCMV serostatus.

Measured with immunoSEQ multiplex PCR; TCRdb has only the in-frame clones, and not every one. The sample contains under 150,000 clones, 90% to 95% of which appear only once. Germline V gene data show CDR1 as MDHEN and CDR2 as SYDVKM. The CDR3 has 16 amino acids. The V end lost 8 bases, the J end lost 0 bases, and 17 bases lay between the germline ends. Surgery cases with the highest brain T cell transcript signatures were chosen for sequencing. At least one anti-epileptic drug was given before surgery. The specimen comprised peripheral blood, sampled at surgery. The receptor comes from a boy under two years old with hemimegalencephaly and intractable seizures. V is TRBV28 and J is TRBJ1-3, with D possibly matching TRBD1 (5 bases). The CDR3 protein is CASSPPGTPSGNTIYF. CDR3 nucleotide sequence: TGTGCCAGCTCTCCCCCTGGGACCCCCTCTGGAAACACCATATATTTT.